Each of the 11 T cell receptor beta chains below was sequenced from the same sample in a study of blood T cell repertoires in COVID-19. Assay used: immunoSEQ multiplex PCR; TCRdb lists only in-frame clones, some missing. The sample yields 80,000 to 100,000 clones, 82% seen once. The sample consisted of peripheral blood. All receptors come from a man in his sixties or seventies with active or convalescent COVID-19.

The chain employs TRBV19 and TRBJ2-3; 9 bases line up with TRBD1. Germline V gene lookup returns CDR1 LNHDA and CDR2 SQIVND (reference sequence). The CDR3 runs 15 residues. V shed 5 bases and J 6 bases; nucleotides not matched to a gene: 9. CDR3 protein: CASSSDRGSLDTQYF. CDR3 sequence (DNA): TGTGCCAGTAGTTCGGACAGGGGTTCCTTGGATACGCAGTATTTT.

The rearrangement links TRBV5-8 to TRBJ1-1; D is ambiguous. Looked up from germline, CDR1 is SGHTS and CDR2 is YDEGEE. The CDR3 contains 11 residues. The V end was cut by 4 bases, the J end by 5 bases, with 6 bases between. Written as DNA, the CDR3 is TGTGCCAGCAGCAGAGGGACTGAAGCTTTCTTT. It translates to CASSRGTEAFF.

The CDR3 region has the DNA TGTGCCAGCAGCTTAGAGGGAGGGGTGACGGAGACCCAGTACTTC. Its translation: CASSLEGGVTETQYF. This chain uses TRBV7-9 with TRBJ2-5; 7 positions match TRBD2. Germline loops: CDR1 SEHNR, CDR2 FQNEAQ (reference sequence). The CDR3 runs 15 residues. Unmatched junction bases numbered 7, after V lost 1 base and J lost 5 bases.

The J gene is TRBJ2-3, the V gene TRBV5-1; TRBD1 agrees at 7 bases. The V and J ends lost 0 bases and 3 bases, in that order; junction bases with no gene match: 4. Germline lookup yields CDR1 SGHRS and CDR2 YFSETQ. This CDR3 contains 15 residues. This CDR3 reads CASSLGQGETDTQYF. CDR3 DNA sequence: TGCGCCAGCAGCTTGGGCCAGGGGGAAACAGATACGCAGTATTTT.

V usage is TRBV2 and J usage is TRBJ2-3; 9 bases match TRBD2. This CDR3 comprises 14 residues. The V and J ends lost 8 bases and 6 bases, in that order; junction bases with no gene match: 9. Germline V gives CDR1 SNHLY, CDR2 FYNNEI. DNA for the CDR3: TGTGCCAGCGGTAGCGGGGGCGGGGGGGATACGCAGTATTTT. It codes for CASGSGGGGDTQYF.

V and J are TRBV9 and TRBJ2-6; 7 bases align to TRBD2. The germline CDR1 and CDR2 sequences are SGDLS and YYNGEE. V was clipped by 3 bases and J by 2 bases; unmatched bases: 2. The CDR3 runs to 15 residues. CDR3 loop: CASSGEGAGANVLTF. CDR3 DNA: TGTGCCAGCAGCGGGGAGGGCGCTGGGGCCAACGTCCTGACTTTC.

This clone has a single count. The J gene is TRBJ1-1, the V gene TRBV6-2 or TRBV6-3, with 9 bases matching TRBD1. The germline V gene encodes CDR1 MNHEY and CDR2 SVGEGT. The J segment lost 6 bases and the V segment lost 6 bases, leaving 11 bases of the junction unmatched. The CDR3 runs 15 residues. CDR3 residues: CASSHEGTGSPEAFF. Written as DNA, the CDR3 is TGTGCCAGCAGCCACGAGGGGACAGGGAGCCCTGAAGCTTTCTTT.

The V call is TRBV5-4, the J call TRBJ1-1; 7 nucleotides match TRBD1. The length of the CDR3 is 16 residues. Germline CDR1 and CDR2: SGHNT and YYREEE (reference sequence). Trimming took 2 bases from V and 0 from J; bases not matched to a gene: 7. CDR3 bases: TGTGCCAGCAGCTTAGACAGGGATACAATGAACACTGAAGCTTTCTTT. Translation gives CASSLDRDTMNTEAFF.

This chain connects TRBV18 to TRBJ1-2, with D maybe TRBD1 (6 bases). Germline CDR1 and CDR2: KGHSH and LQKENI. V gave up 4 bases and J gave up 3 bases, with 24 bases separating them. CDR3 length: 18 residues. For the CDR3, the DNA is TGTGCCAGCTCACTACTGCGACAGGTTGAGTCTAGGGACTATGGCTACACCTTC. Translated, it gives CASSLLRQVESRDYGYTF.

The chain uses TRBV7-9 and TRBJ1-4, with 9 bases matching TRBD1. Germline CDR1 is SEHNR and CDR2 is FQNEAQ (reference sequence). The CDR3 extends over 15 amino acids. Germline trimming cut 5 bases from V and 7 bases from J; bases unmatched to any gene: 8. In DNA, the CDR3 is TGTGCCAGCAGCAAACGGGACAGGGCGGCTGAAAAACTGTTTTTT. Residues: CASSKRDRAAEKLFF.

In this sample, this clone turned up a few times. The chain's CDR3 is CASSSLESGNTIYF. DNA of the CDR3: TGTGCCAGCAGCTCGTTAGAATCTGGAAACACCATATATTTT. The chain uses TRBV7-9 and TRBJ1-3; D call uncertain. The CDR3 has 14 amino acids. Trimming removed 4 bases from V and 1 base from J, with 8 bases in between. Germline loops: CDR1 SEHNR, CDR2 FQNEAQ (reference sequence).